The 24 T cell receptor beta chains below all came from one sample that was sequenced in a study of blood T cell repertoires in COVID-19. Here immunoSEQ multiplex PCR was the method, and the copy in TCRdb shows in-frame clones only, minus some. The table has 150,000 to 200,000 clones, roughly 90% seen once. Sequenced input: PBMCs or T cells enriched from blood (not recorded which). Receptor source: a human donor with acute COVID-19. The donor label of this sample is uncertain.

V is TRBV5-1 and J is TRBJ2-7; 8 nucleotides line up with TRBD2. The germline V gene has CDR1 SGHRS and CDR2 YFSETQ. The CDR3 is 17 amino acids. With 0 bases clipped from V and 3 bases from J, the junction kept 11 bases outside the gene matches. This CDR3 is CASSLDSSGTFLYEQYF. Written as DNA, the CDR3 is TGCGCCAGCAGCTTGGATAGTAGCGGGACCTTCCTCTACGAGCAGTACTTC.

V gene TRBV9 combines with J gene TRBJ2-7; 8 nucleotides align to TRBD2. Germline V gives CDR1 SGDLS, CDR2 YYNGEE. The CDR3 extends over 14 amino acids. V shed 2 bases and J 2 bases; nucleotides not matched to a gene: 3. The CDR3 sequence: CASSVSGVAYEQYF. The CDR3 bases are TGTGCCAGCAGCGTTAGCGGGGTAGCCTACGAGCAGTACTTC.

V and J are TRBV4-3 and TRBJ2-1; TRBD1 aligns across 8 bases. CDR1 and CDR2 from the germline V gene are LGHNA and YSLEER. CDR3 size: 15 residues. Losses at the gene ends were 2 bases for V and 8 bases for J; bases not matched to a gene: 8. The CDR3 is CASSQFPGGLYEQFF. DNA of the CDR3: TGCGCCAGCAGCCAATTTCCAGGGGGCTTGTATGAGCAGTTCTTC.

The chain has TRBV9 and TRBJ2-5; no definite D call. Per germline, CDR1 SGDLS and CDR2 YYNGEE. CDR3 length: 14 residues. The V end was cut by 1 base, the J end by 2 bases, with 9 bases between. CDR3 sequence (DNA): TGTGCCAGCAGCGTATCCTCTCAGCAAGAGACCCAGTACTTC. Protein sequence: CASSVSSQQETQYF.

The gene calls are TRBV19 and TRBJ2-2, with 9 bases fitting TRBD1. V lost 6 bases to trimming and J lost 4 bases; unmatched junction nucleotides: 6. CDR3 length: 15 amino acids. Germline-derived CDR1 and CDR2 are LNHDA and SQIVND (reference sequence). The DNA for the CDR3 is TGTGCCAGTAGGTGGGGACAGGGAAGCACCGGGGAGCTGTTTTTT. Translated: CASRWGQGSTGELFF. Full variable domain (outside the CDR3, taken from reference TRBV19 and TRBJ2-2): DGGITQSPKYLFRKEGQNVTLSCEQNLNHDAMYWYRQDPGQGLRLIYYSQIVNDFQKGDIAEGYSVSREKKESFPLTVTSAQKNPTAFYLCASRWGQGSTGELFFGEGSRLTVL.

The gene calls are TRBV30 and TRBJ1-3; a weak D match, TRBD1 (5 bases). V lost 2 bases and J 4 bases, leaving 18 bases between the germline ends. CDR1 GTSNPN and CDR2 SVGIG come from the germline V gene (reference sequence). This CDR3 region has 16 residues. DNA of the CDR3: TGTGCCTGGAGTTCTGTGGGGGACTTTGAGGGAAACACCATATATTTT. It specifies CAWSSVGDFEGNTIYF.

V and J are TRBV27 and TRBJ1-6; D remains ambiguous. CDR1 and CDR2 from the germline V gene are MNHEY and SMNVEV (reference sequence). With 5 bases removed from V and 8 bases from J, the gap between germline ends came to 16 bases. CDR3 size: 15 residues. The CDR3 sequence is CASSTQREEDSPLHF. CDR3 sequence (DNA): TGTGCCAGCAGTACCCAGAGGGAGGAGGATTCACCCCTCCACTTT.

The chain employs TRBV30 and TRBJ1-5; D not resolved. Germline values: CDR1 GTSNPN, CDR2 SVGIG (reference sequence). CDR3 size: 13 residues. Trimming pared 4 bases from V and 7 bases from J, leaving 14 bases between. The CDR3 bases are TGTGCCTGGAAGTCCTCCGGGGAACAGCCCCAGCATTTT. Residues: CAWKSSGEQPQHF.

This chain uses TRBV7-8 with TRBJ2-2; 7 nucleotides match TRBD1. Germline V gene data show CDR1 as SGHVS and CDR2 as FQNEAQ. The junction had 9 bases not matched to a gene; V was cut back by 4 bases and J by 4 bases. CDR3 length: 16 residues. The CDR3 here is CASSSRARTGTGELFF. The CDR3 DNA reads as TGTGCCAGCAGCTCCAGGGCCCGGACAGGCACCGGGGAGCTGTTTTTT.

The genes are TRBV12-5 and TRBJ2-3, with TRBD2 identical over 10 bases. V trimming: 3 bases; J trimming: 5 bases; junction bases outside the gene matches: 8. CDR1 is LGHNT, CDR2 FRNRAP, per germline. This CDR3 has 16 residues. CDR3: CASGFQLAGSVDTQYF. DNA of the CDR3: TGTGCTAGTGGTTTCCAACTAGCGGGGTCGGTAGATACGCAGTATTTT.

Turning to this clone: Sequence at one end of the junction differs from germline and may be a read error. This chain connects TRBV7-9 to TRBJ2-1; 8 bases fit TRBD2. Germline CDR1 is SEHNR and CDR2 is FQNEAQ (reference sequence). The CDR3 is 16 residues long. The CDR3 reads CASSPRTGGAYNEQFF. CDR3 bases: TGTGCCAGCAGCCCGAGGACCGGGGGGGCCTATAATGAGCAGTTCTTC.

The J gene is TRBJ2-3, the V gene TRBV5-1; 15 nucleotides line up with TRBD2. The V segment lost 2 bases and the J segment 1 base; nucleotides outside the gene matches: 5. The CDR3 extends over 18 amino acids. From germline, CDR1 is SGHRS and CDR2 YFSETQ. The CDR3 loop reads CASSLGLAGGPGTDTQYF. The CDR3 nucleotides read TGCGCCAGCAGCTTAGGACTAGCGGGGGGGCCTGGCACAGATACGCAGTATTTT.

This chain uses TRBV7-9 with TRBJ2-7, with TRBD1 identical over 9 bases. From germline, CDR1 is SEHNR and CDR2 FQNEAQ (reference sequence). V shed 2 bases and J 5 bases; nucleotides not matched to a gene: 7. The CDR3 loop spans 15 amino acids. For the CDR3, the DNA is TGTGCCAGCAGCTTACGCCTGGGACAGGGTCACGAGCAGTACTTC. Translated, it gives CASSLRLGQGHEQYF.

The V call is TRBV5-6, the J call TRBJ1-2; 7 bases align to TRBD1. The germline V gene encodes CDR1 SGHDT and CDR2 YYEEEE. Unmatched junction bases numbered 6, after V lost 4 bases and J lost 0 bases. The CDR3 has 15 residues. CDR3 DNA: TGTGCCAGCAGCGTACAGGGGTTTCCTAACTATGGCTACACCTTC. This sequence encodes CASSVQGFPNYGYTF.

The rearrangement joins TRBV4-1 to TRBJ2-7, with TRBD1 identical over 9 bases. Germline lookup yields CDR1 MGHRA and CDR2 YSYEKL. This CDR3 has 15 amino acids. V shed 0 bases, J shed 7 bases, and the junction held 7 bases outside the gene matches. The CDR3 reads CASSQDPDRGREQYF. The CDR3 nucleotides are TGCGCCAGCAGCCAAGATCCGGACAGGGGCCGGGAGCAGTACTTC.

CDR3 loop: CASRAGINQPQHF. The CDR3 region has the DNA TGCGCCAGCAGAGCAGGGATCAATCAGCCCCAGCATTTT. V gene TRBV10-2 combines with J gene TRBJ1-5; maybe TRBD1 (5 bases). The CDR3 runs to 13 residues. Between the trimmed V and J ends, which lost 6 bases and 3 bases, there was a span of 9 bases. Germline V gene lookup returns CDR1 WSHSY and CDR2 SAAADI.

The rearrangement links TRBV27 to TRBJ1-2; TRBD1 agrees at 11 bases. V dropped 8 bases and J dropped 2; count of bases not matched to a gene: 7. CDR1 and CDR2 (germline): MNHEY, SMNVEV (reference sequence). This CDR3 is built from 15 residues. DNA for the CDR3: TGTGCCAGCCGGAGGGACAGGGGGGGAAACTATGGCTACACCTTC. Protein sequence: CASRRDRGGNYGYTF.

CDR3 sequence (DNA): TGTGCCAGCACCGCTTTGGGTGGGGCTCGGGAGACCCAGTACTTC. Protein product: CASTALGGARETQYF. This chain links TRBV9 with TRBJ2-5; maybe TRBD1 (5 bases). CDR3 size: 15 residues. From germline, CDR1 is SGDLS and CDR2 YYNGEE. The V and J ends lost 6 bases and 5 bases respectively, with 20 bases between them.

This clone was picked up a small number of times. This sequence joins TRBV5-3 and TRBJ2-7; a possible D gene is TRBD2 (5 bases). TRBV5-3 qualifies as an ORF whose function is uncertain. With 8 bases removed from V and 5 bases from J, the gap between germline ends came to 17 bases. This CDR3 contains 13 residues. CDR3 amino acids: CARDLDRGNEQYF. CDR3 in DNA: TGTGCCAGGGACCTGGACCGGGGTAACGAGCAGTACTTC.

The sample holds a few counts of this clone. The chain has TRBV15 and TRBJ1-5, with TRBD1 matching 8 bases. This CDR3 region has 17 residues. CDR1 is LNHNV and CDR2 is YYDKDF in the germline V gene (reference sequence). The V segment lost 5 bases and the J segment 5 bases; nucleotides outside the gene matches: 14. The CDR3 sequence is CATSPRPRTGFYQPQHF. The CDR3 bases are TGTGCCACCAGCCCCCGCCCGAGGACAGGGTTTTATCAGCCCCAGCATTTT.

The V and J genes are TRBV20-1 and TRBJ2-4, with D unclear. There are 16 residues in the CDR3. In germline, CDR1 is DFQATT, CDR2 SNEGSKA (reference sequence). Trimming stripped 3 bases from V and 0 bases from J, with 15 bases between. As DNA, the CDR3 is TGCAGTGCTAGTCACCAGACATCACTAGCCAAAAACATTCAGTACTTC. Its protein is CSASHQTSLAKNIQYF.

The V and J genes are TRBV5-1 and TRBJ1-1, with a tentative D call TRBD1 (5 bases). Germline V lookup: CDR1 SGHRS, CDR2 YFSETQ. V was shortened by 4 bases and J by 1 base, with 8 bases between the two germline ends. CDR3 length equals 13 residues. In nucleotides, the CDR3 is TGCGCCAGCAGCCCAGGGTGGAACACTGAAGCTTTCTTT. It yields the protein CASSPGWNTEAFF.

The chain joins TRBV4-3 to TRBJ1-5, with D unclear. Between the trimmed V and J ends, which lost 2 bases and 4 bases, there was a span of 12 bases. The CDR3 spans 15 residues. Germline CDR1 LGHNA, CDR2 YSLEER. Here the CDR3 DNA reads TGCGCCAGCAGCCAAAGGACTTTATTAAATCAGCCCCAGCATTTT. It encodes CASSQRTLLNQPQHF.

V and J are TRBV5-1 and TRBJ2-7; maybe TRBD1 (7 bases). CDR1 and CDR2 from the germline V gene are SGHRS and YFSETQ. The CDR3 is made up of 17 amino acids. The V end was cut by 5 bases, the J end by 5 bases, with 26 bases between. This CDR3 reads CASRNGLGGGGFDEQYF. Here the CDR3 DNA reads TGCGCCAGCAGAAACGGGCTTGGAGGGGGCGGGTTTGACGAGCAGTACTTC.